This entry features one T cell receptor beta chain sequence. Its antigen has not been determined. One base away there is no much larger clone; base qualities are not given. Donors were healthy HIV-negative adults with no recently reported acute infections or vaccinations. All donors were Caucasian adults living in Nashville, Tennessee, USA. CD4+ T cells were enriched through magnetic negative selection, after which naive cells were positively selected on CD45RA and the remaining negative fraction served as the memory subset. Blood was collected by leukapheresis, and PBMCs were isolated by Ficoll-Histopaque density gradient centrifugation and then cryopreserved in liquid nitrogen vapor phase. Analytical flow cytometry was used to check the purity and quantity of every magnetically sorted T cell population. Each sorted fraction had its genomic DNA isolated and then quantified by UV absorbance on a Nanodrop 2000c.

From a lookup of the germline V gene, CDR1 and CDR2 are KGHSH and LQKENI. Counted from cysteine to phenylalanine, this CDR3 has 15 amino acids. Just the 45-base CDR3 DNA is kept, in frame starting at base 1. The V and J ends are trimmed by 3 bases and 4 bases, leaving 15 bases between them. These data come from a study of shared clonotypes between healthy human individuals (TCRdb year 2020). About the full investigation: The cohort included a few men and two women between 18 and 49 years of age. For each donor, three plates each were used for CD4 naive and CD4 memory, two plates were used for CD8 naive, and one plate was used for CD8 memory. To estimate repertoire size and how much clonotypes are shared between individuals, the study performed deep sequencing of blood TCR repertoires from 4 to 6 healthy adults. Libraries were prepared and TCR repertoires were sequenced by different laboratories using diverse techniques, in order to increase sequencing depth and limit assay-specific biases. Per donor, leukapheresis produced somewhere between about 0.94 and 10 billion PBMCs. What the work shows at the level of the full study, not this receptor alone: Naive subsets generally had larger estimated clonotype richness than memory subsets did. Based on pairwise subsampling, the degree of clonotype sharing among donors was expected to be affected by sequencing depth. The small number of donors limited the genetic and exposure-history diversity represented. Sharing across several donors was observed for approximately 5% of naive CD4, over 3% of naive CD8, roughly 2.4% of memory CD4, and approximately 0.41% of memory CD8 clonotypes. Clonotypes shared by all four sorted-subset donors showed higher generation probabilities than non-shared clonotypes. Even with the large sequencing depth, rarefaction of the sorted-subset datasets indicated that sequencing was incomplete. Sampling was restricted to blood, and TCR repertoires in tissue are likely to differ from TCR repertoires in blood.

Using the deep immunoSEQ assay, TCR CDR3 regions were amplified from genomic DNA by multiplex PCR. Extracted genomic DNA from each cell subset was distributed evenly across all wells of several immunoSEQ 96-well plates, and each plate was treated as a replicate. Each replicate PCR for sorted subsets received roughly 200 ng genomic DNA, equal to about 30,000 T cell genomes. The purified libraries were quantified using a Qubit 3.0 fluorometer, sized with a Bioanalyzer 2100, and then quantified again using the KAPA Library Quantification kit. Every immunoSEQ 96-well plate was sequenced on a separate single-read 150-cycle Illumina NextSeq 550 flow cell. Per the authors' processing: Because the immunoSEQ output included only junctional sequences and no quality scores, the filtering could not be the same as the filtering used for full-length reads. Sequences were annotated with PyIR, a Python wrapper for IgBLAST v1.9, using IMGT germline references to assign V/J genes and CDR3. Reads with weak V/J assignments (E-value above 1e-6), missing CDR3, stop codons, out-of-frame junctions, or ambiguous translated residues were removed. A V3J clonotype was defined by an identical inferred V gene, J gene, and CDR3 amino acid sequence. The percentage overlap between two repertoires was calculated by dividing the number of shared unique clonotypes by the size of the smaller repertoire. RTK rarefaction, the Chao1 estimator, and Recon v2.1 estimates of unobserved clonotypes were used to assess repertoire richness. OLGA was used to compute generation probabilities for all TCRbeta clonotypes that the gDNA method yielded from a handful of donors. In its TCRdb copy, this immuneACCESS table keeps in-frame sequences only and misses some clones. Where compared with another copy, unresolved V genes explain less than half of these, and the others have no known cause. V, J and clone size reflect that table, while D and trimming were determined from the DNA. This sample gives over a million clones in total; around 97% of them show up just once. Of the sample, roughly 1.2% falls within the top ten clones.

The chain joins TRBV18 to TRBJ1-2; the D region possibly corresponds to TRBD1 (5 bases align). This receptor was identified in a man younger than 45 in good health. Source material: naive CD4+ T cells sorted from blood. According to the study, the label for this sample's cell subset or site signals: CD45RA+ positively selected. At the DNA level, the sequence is TGTGCCAGCTCACCGATCGATGGGGGAATCTATGGCTACACCTTC. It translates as CASSPIDGGIYGYTF.